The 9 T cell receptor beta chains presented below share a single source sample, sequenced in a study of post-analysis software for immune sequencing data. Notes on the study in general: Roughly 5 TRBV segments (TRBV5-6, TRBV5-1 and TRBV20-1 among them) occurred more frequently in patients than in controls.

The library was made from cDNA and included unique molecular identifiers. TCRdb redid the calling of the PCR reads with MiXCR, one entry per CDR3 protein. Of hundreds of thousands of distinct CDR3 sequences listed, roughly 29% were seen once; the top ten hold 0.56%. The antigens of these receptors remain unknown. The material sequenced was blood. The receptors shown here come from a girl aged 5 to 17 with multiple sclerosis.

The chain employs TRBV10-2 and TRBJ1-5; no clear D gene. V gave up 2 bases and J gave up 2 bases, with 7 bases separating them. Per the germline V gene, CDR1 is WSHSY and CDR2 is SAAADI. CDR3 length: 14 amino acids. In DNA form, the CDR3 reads TGCGCCAGCAGTGAGGGGATGGGCAATCAGCCCCAGCATTTT. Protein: CASSEGMGNQPQHF.

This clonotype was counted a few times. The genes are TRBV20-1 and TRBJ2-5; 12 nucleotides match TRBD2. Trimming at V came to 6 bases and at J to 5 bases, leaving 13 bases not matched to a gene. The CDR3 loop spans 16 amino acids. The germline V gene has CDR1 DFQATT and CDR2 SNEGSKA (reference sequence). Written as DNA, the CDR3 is TGCAGTGCAGAGGGGGCTAGCGGGAGGGCCGCGGAGACCCAGTACTTC. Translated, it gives CSAEGASGRAAETQYF.

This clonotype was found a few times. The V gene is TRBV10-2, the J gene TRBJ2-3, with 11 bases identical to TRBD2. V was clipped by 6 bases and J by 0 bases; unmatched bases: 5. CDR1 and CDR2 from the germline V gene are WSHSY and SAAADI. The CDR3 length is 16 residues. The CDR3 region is CASSWTSGPSTDTQYF. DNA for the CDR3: TGCGCCAGCAGCTGGACTAGCGGGCCCAGCACAGATACGCAGTATTTT.

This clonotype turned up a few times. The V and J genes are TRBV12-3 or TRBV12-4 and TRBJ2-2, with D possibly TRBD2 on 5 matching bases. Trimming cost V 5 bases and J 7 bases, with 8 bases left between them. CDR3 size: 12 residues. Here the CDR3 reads CASSPRGGELFF. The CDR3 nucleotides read TGTGCCAGCAGTCCTCGGGGCGGGGAGCTGTTTTTT.

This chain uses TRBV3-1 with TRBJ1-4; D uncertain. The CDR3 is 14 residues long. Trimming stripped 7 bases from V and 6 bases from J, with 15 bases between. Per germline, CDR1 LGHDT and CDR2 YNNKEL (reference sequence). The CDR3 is CASTTTHADEKLFF. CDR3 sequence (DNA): TGTGCCAGCACCACGACACACGCCGATGAAAAACTGTTTTTT.

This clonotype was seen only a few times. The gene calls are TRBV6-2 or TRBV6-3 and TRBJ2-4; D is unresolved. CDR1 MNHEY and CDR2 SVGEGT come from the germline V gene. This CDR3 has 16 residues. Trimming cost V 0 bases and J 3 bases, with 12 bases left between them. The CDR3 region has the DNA TGTGCCAGCAGTTACTCGGCCCCCGCCCGCAAAAACATTCAGTACTTC. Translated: CASSYSAPARKNIQYF.

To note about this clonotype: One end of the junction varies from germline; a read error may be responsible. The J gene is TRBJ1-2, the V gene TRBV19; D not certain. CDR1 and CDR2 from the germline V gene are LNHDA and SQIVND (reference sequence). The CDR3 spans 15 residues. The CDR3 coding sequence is TGTGCCAGTAGTATGAACGGGGAAGCTAACTATGGCTGCACCTTC. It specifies CASSMNGEANYGCTF. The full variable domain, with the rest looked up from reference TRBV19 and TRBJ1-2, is DGGITQSPKYLFRKEGQNVTLSCEQNLNHDAMYWYRQDPGQGLRLIYYSQIVNDFQKGDIAEGYSVSREKKESFPLTVTSAQKNPTAFYLCASSMNGEANYGCTFGSGTRLTVV.

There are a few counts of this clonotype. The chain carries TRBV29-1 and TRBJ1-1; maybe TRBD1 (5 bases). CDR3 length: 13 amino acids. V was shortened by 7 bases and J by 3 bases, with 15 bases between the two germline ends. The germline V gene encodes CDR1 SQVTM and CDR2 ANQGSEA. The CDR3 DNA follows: TGCAGCGGGAACCGGGACCCATACACTGAAGCTTTCTTT. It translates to CSGNRDPYTEAFF. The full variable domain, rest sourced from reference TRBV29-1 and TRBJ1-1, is SAVISQKPSRDICQRGTSLTIQCQVDSQVTMMFWYRQQPGQSLTLIATANQGSEATYESGFVIDKFPISRPNLTFSTLTVSNMSPEDSSIYLCSGNRDPYTEAFFGQGTRLTVV.

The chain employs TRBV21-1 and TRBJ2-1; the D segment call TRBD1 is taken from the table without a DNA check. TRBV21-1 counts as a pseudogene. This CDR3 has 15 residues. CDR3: CASSFSGTGSDEQFF. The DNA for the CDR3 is TGTGCCAGCAGCTTTTCCGGGACAGGGTCCGATGAGCAGTTCTTC.